These T cell receptor beta chains were read from a single sample in a study of blood T cell repertoires in COVID-19. Profiled with immunoSEQ multiplex PCR; TCRdb holds only in-frame clones, not every one. The sample lists nearly 350,000 clones; about 89% were seen once. Sample: peripheral blood. The receptors shown here come from a woman aged 45-65 years with COVID-19, enrolled during active disease. Each CDR3 is given with its conserved first and last residue. A D gene is named only where the DNA matches it firmly. Clone size, where shown, is once, few, many, or a class for clones that have expanded.

v_call	j_call	clone_size	d_call	cdr3_aa	cdr3_nt
TRBV3-1/TRBV3-2	TRBJ2-1	-	TRBD1	CASRTGGNEQFF	TGTGCCAGCAGGACAGGGGGCAATGAGCAGTTCTTC
TRBV27	TRBJ1-5	-	TRBD1	CARGQGRVKQPQHF	TGTGCCAGGGGACAGGGGAGGGTTAAGCAGCCCCAGCATTTT
TRBV19	TRBJ2-3	-	-	CATSPQTEGNTQYF	TGTGCCACAAGCCCCCAGACAGAAGGAAATACGCAGTATTTT
TRBV6-1	TRBJ1-2	-	-	CASSEGGGNDGYTF	TGTGCCAGCAGTGAAGGAGGGGGTAATGATGGCTACACCTTC
TRBV9	TRBJ2-3	-	TRBD2	CASSVGTRGDDTQYF	TGTGCCAGCAGCGTGGGGACTAGAGGTGACGATACGCAGTATTTT
TRBV30	TRBJ2-7	-	TRBD1	CAWGTGGSYEQYF	TGTGCCTGGGGGACAGGGGGCTCCTACGAGCAGTACTTC
TRBV30	TRBJ2-3	-	TRBD1	CAWIRGLSTDTQYF	TGTGCCTGGATAAGGGGGCTGAGCACAGATACGCAGTATTTT
TRBV27	TRBJ2-4	-	TRBD1	CASSLRGQERTAKNIQYF	TGTGCCAGCAGTTTACGAGGACAGGAAAGGACTGCCAAAAACATTCAGTACTTC
TRBV13	TRBJ2-3	-	-	CASSPIADTQYF	TGTGCCAGCAGCCCGATAGCGGATACGCAGTATTTT
TRBV9	TRBJ2-7	-	TRBD1	CASSVEGTGGDGSEQYF	TGTGCCAGCAGCGTAGAAGGGACAGGGGGCGATGGGTCCGAGCAGTACTTC
TRBV5-5	TRBJ2-5	-	TRBD1	CASRTGTGRETQYF	TGTGCCAGCAGGACCGGGACAGGGCGGGAGACCCAGTACTTC
TRBV6-6	TRBJ2-7	-	TRBD1	CASSLGTGSYEQYF	TGTGCCAGCAGCCTCGGGACAGGATCATACGAGCAGTACTTC
TRBV25-1	TRBJ2-1	-	TRBD2	CASAPRPGLNYNEQFF	TGTGCCAGCGCACCACGCCCGGGACTAAACTACAATGAGCAGTTCTTC
TRBV6-5	TRBJ2-1	-	-	CASTRGGSYNEQFF	TGTGCCAGCACAAGGGGCGGCTCCTACAATGAGCAGTTCTTC
TRBV13	TRBJ2-2	-	-	CASSPPYRARRSGELFF	TGTGCCAGCAGCCCACCGTACAGGGCTCGAAGGTCCGGGGAGCTGTTTTTT
TRBV27	TRBJ1-2	-	TRBD1	CASSPSRAGGYGYTF	TGTGCCAGCAGTCCCTCAAGGGCAGGGGGTTACGGCTACACCTTC
TRBV29-1	TRBJ1-4	-	TRBD1	CSAGTGGEKLFF	TGCAGCGCCGGGACAGGGGGTGAAAAACTGTTTTTT
TRBV9	TRBJ1-1	few	-	CASSTRGLMNTEAFF	TGTGCCAGCAGCACGCGAGGCCTTATGAACACTGAAGCTTTCTTT
TRBV27	TRBJ1-1	-	-	CASSSLGALESEAFF	TGTGCCAGCAGTTCCCTGGGGGCGCTTGAGTCTGAAGCTTTCTTT
TRBV7-2	TRBJ2-3	-	TRBD2	CASSLSSGRAGTQYF	TGTGCCAGCAGCCTTTCTAGCGGGAGGGCCGGTACGCAGTATTTT
TRBV2	TRBJ1-2	once	-	CASRLTEGLGGISGYTF	TGTGCCAGCAGACTGACGGAGGGTCTCGGGGGAATATCGGGCTACACCTTC
TRBV7-2	TRBJ1-4	-	-	CASSFGQATNEKLFF	TGTGCCAGCAGCTTCGGACAAGCAACTAATGAAAAACTGTTTTTT
TRBV11-2	TRBJ1-1	-	-	CASSLDREMNTEAFF	TGTGCCAGCAGCTTAGATCGGGAGATGAACACTGAAGCTTTCTTT
TRBV7-3	TRBJ2-3	-	TRBD1	CASSSGQGGHTQYF	TGTGCCAGCAGCTCCGGACAGGGGGGGCATACGCAGTATTTT
TRBV3-1/TRBV3-2	TRBJ2-7	-	-	CASSQSDKSYEQYF	TGTGCCAGCAGCCAATCCGACAAATCCTACGAGCAGTACTTC
TRBV28	TRBJ1-2	-	TRBD1	CASSLPQGIGYGYTF	TGTGCCAGCAGTTTACCACAGGGGATCGGCTATGGCTACACCTTC
TRBV18	TRBJ1-5	-	-	CASSIQGSVSNQPQHF	TGTGCCAGCTCAATCCAGGGGTCCGTCAGCAATCAGCCCCAGCATTTT
TRBV6-2/TRBV6-3	TRBJ2-3	-	TRBD2	CASSTLAGGRSDTQYF	TGTGCCAGCAGTACCCTAGCGGGAGGGAGGTCTGATACGCAGTATTTT
TRBV7-9	TRBJ2-7	once	TRBD1	CASSPPFRQGVYEQYF	TGTGCCAGCAGCCCCCCCTTCCGACAGGGAGTCTACGAGCAGTACTTC
TRBV7-6	TRBJ1-4	-	-	CASSLRTPGTNEKLFF	TGTGCCAGCAGCTTAAGGACTCCAGGAACTAATGAAAAACTGTTTTTT
TRBV7-2	TRBJ2-4	-	-	CASSLGQAKNIQYF	TGTGCCAGCAGCTTAGGGCAAGCCAAAAACATTCAGTACTTC
TRBV7-5	TRBJ1-5	-	-	CARSIPLDGEIGSNQPQHF	TGTGCCAGAAGCATACCTCTTGACGGGGAGATTGGAAGCAATCAGCCCCAGCATTTT
TRBV27	TRBJ1-1	-	-	CASSLSRSTEAFF	TGTGCCAGCAGTTTATCGAGGAGCACTGAAGCTTTCTTT
TRBV7-9	TRBJ2-3	-	-	CASSLGSGKGTDTQYF	TGTGCCAGCAGCTTAGGATCAGGGAAGGGAACAGATACGCAGTATTTT
TRBV5-1	TRBJ2-6	-	-	CASSLTTGSGANVLTF	TGCGCCAGCAGCCTGACGACAGGCTCTGGGGCCAACGTCCTGACTTTC
TRBV19	TRBJ2-6	-	TRBD2	CASSIVLRGLAVAGANVLTF	TGTGCCAGTAGTATAGTGCTTAGGGGACTAGCGGTCGCTGGGGCCAACGTCCTGACTTTC
TRBV7-9	TRBJ2-7	-	TRBD2	CASSLSGRGPYEQYF	TGTGCCAGCAGCCTTAGCGGGAGGGGCCCCTACGAGCAGTACTTC
TRBV6-5	TRBJ1-2	-	TRBD1	CASRPPGQGSYGYTF	TGTGCCAGCAGACCCCCGGGACAGGGTTCCTATGGCTACACCTTC
TRBV6-2/TRBV6-3	TRBJ2-7	once	TRBD2	CASSYSTGGTYEQYF	TGTGCCAGCAGTTATAGCACGGGAGGCACCTACGAGCAGTACTTC
TRBV28	TRBJ1-2	-	TRBD1	CASSFEQGAYGYTF	TGTGCCAGCAGTTTCGAACAGGGGGCCTATGGCTACACCTTC
TRBV2	TRBJ1-1	-	-	CASSEVSRDSAFF	TGTGCCAGCAGTGAGGTTTCGCGGGACTCAGCTTTCTTT
TRBV27	TRBJ2-7	-	-	CASSRGFHEQYF	TGTGCCAGCAGTAGAGGATTCCACGAGCAGTACTTC
TRBV30	TRBJ2-2	-	-	CAWSGQILATGELFF	TGTGCCTGGAGTGGGCAGATCTTGGCCACCGGGGAGCTGTTTTTT
TRBV12-5	TRBJ1-4	-	TRBD1	CASGSGTGNEKLFF	TGTGCTAGTGGTTCCGGGACAGGTAATGAAAAACTGTTTTTT
TRBV7-9	TRBJ1-1	-	-	CASSLVGGTNTEAFF	TGTGCCAGCAGCTTAGTTGGGGGGACGAACACTGAAGCTTTCTTT
TRBV5-8	TRBJ2-2	-	TRBD2	CASSSGTSTNTGELFF	TGTGCCAGCAGCTCCGGGACTAGCACGAACACCGGGGAGCTGTTTTTT
TRBV5-6	TRBJ1-6	-	-	CASSFRVSYSPLHF	TGTGCCAGCAGCTTCAGGGTTTCTTATTCACCCCTCCACTTT
TRBV10-3	TRBJ2-3	-	TRBD2	CAISESGTSGGSDTQYF	TGTGCCATCAGTGAGTCGGGGACTAGCGGGGGTTCAGATACGCAGTATTTT
TRBV30	TRBJ1-6	-	TRBD1	CAWSAFQGAVSPLHF	TGTGCCTGGAGTGCCTTCCAGGGGGCGGTTTCACCCCTCCACTTT
TRBV6-2/TRBV6-3	TRBJ1-1	few	-	CASSYGLQGPGTEAFF	TGTGCCAGCAGTTACGGGTTGCAGGGCCCGGGCACTGAAGCTTTCTTT
TRBV6-6	TRBJ2-7	-	TRBD2	CASSYSASGSSYEQYF	TGTGCCAGCAGTTACTCGGCTAGCGGGAGCTCCTACGAGCAGTACTTC
TRBV2	TRBJ2-5	-	-	CASSEGERGRKETQYF	TGTGCCAGCAGTGAAGGGGAGAGAGGGCGGAAAGAGACCCAGTACTTC
TRBV29-1	TRBJ2-7	-	-	CSVQGPYEQYF	TGCAGCGTACAGGGCCCCTACGAGCAGTACTTC
TRBV6-2/TRBV6-3	TRBJ2-7	-	-	CASSYAGNSNEQYF	TGTGCCAGCAGTTACGCGGGAAATTCGAACGAGCAGTACTTC
TRBV6-2/TRBV6-3	TRBJ1-1	-	TRBD1	CASSYHQDRGDTEAFF	TGTGCCAGCAGTTACCATCAGGACAGGGGAGACACTGAAGCTTTCTTT
TRBV11-2	TRBJ1-3	-	-	CASSPPLNTIYF	TGTGCCAGCAGCCCCCCGTTAAACACCATATATTTT
TRBV5-4	TRBJ2-1	-	TRBD2	CASSARTSGRNEQFF	TGTGCCAGCAGCGCAAGGACTAGCGGGAGAAATGAGCAGTTCTTC
TRBV7-9	TRBJ2-1	-	-	CASLDLAGASSYNEQFF	TGTGCCAGCTTGGACCTGGCGGGTGCCAGCTCCTACAATGAGCAGTTCTTC
TRBV4-3	TRBJ2-5	once	TRBD1	CASSQAYRGHQETQYF	TGCGCCAGCAGCCAGGCATACAGGGGGCACCAAGAGACCCAGTACTTC
TRBV12-5	TRBJ2-7	-	-	CASGPRSRYEQYF	TGTGCTAGTGGGCCAAGATCACGGTACGAGCAGTACTTC